The source of this TCR beta chain is a study of shared clonotypes between healthy human individuals. General study points: Large sequencing depth failed to make sorted-subset sequencing complete, rarefaction showed.

About this clone itself: What it binds is not known. Other DNA sequences from this sample encode an identical CDR3 as well.

Samples underwent the assay at deep level. Sorted-subset replicate PCRs used 200 ng of genomic DNA. This amount corresponded to about 30,000 T cell genomes. Assay used: immunoSEQ multiplex PCR; TCRdb lists only in-frame clones, some missing. The sample holds roughly 2.4 million clones, around 95% seen once. The CDR3 extends over 14 amino acids. The V and J ends lost 1 base and 3 bases respectively, with 7 bases between them. The germline CDR1 and CDR2 sequences are SEHNR and FQNEAQ (reference sequence). Source material: naive CD4+ T cells sorted from blood. Subset meaning: CD45RA+ positively selected. The chain recombines TRBV7-9 with TRBJ1-5; D is ambiguous. The source of this sequence is a man aged 18-30 years in good health. The CDR3 region is CASSLVTDNQPQHF. CDR3 in DNA: TGTGCCAGCAGCTTAGTTACAGACAATCAGCCCCAGCATTTT. Full variable domain (missing parts from reference TRBV7-9 and TRBJ1-5): DTGVSQNPRHKITKRGQNVTFRCDPISEHNRLYWYRQTLGQGPEFLTYFQNEAQLEKSRLLSDRFSAERPKGSFSTLEIQRTEQGDSAMYLCASSLVTDNQPQHFGDGTRLSIL.